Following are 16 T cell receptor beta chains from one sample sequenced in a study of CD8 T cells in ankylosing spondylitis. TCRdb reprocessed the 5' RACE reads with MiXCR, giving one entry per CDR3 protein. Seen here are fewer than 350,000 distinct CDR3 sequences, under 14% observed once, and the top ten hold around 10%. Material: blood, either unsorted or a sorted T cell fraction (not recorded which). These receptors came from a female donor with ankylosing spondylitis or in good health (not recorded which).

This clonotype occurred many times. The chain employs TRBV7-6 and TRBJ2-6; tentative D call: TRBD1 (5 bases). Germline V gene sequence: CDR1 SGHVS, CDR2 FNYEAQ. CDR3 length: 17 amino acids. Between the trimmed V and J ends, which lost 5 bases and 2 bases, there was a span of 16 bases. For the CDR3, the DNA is TGTGCCAGCAGCAGTCGACAGTCTCTTACTGGGGCCAACGTCCTGACTTTC. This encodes CASSSRQSLTGANVLTF.

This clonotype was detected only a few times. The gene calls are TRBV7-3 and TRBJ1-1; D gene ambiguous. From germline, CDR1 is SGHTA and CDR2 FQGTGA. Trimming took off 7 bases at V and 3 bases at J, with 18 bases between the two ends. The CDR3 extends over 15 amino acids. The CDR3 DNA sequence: TGTGCCAGCACCTCGGGCTCCGGTGGGCACACTGAAGCTTTCTTT. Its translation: CASTSGSGGHTEAFF.

CDR3 loop: CASITGAQGYGYTF. CDR3 coding DNA: TGTGCCAGTATAACAGGGGCCCAGGGCTATGGCTACACCTTC. This rearrangement joins TRBV28 to TRBJ1-2; 7 bases fit TRBD1. The CDR3 runs 14 residues. Unmatched junction bases numbered 11, after V lost 9 bases and J lost 4 bases. Germline V gene lookup returns CDR1 MDHEN and CDR2 SYDVKM.

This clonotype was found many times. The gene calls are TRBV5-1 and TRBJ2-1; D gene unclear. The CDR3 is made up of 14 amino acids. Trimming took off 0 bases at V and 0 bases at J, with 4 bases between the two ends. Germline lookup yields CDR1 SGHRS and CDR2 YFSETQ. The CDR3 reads CASSLVSSYNEQFF. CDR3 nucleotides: TGCGCCAGCAGCTTGGTTAGCTCCTACAATGAGCAGTTCTTC.

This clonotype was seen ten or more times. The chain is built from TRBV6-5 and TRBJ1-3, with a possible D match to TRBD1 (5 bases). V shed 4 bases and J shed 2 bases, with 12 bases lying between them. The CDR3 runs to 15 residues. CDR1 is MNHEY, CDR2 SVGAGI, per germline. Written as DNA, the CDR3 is TGTGCCAGCAGTTTAGGGGCGCCGCCTGGAAACACCATATATTTT. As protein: CASSLGAPPGNTIYF.

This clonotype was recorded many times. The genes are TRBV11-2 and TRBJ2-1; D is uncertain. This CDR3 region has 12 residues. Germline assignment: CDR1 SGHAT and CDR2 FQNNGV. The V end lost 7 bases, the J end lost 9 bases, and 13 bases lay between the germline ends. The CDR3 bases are TGTGCCAGCACCTTCGGCGGAACTGAGCAGTTCTTC. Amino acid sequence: CASTFGGTEQFF.

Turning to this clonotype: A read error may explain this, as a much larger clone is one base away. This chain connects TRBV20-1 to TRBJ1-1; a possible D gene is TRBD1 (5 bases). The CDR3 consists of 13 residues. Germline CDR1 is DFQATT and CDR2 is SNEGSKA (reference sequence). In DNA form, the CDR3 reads TGCAGTGCTAGAGGGAGAGGGGAAACTGCAGCTTTCTTT. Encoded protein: CSARGRGETAAFF.

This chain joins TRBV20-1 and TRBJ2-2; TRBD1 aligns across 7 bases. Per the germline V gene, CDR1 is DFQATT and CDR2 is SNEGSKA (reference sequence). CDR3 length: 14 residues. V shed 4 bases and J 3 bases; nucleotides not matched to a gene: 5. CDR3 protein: CSAMRGRYTGELFF. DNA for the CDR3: TGCAGTGCTATGAGGGGGCGATACACCGGGGAGCTGTTTTTT.

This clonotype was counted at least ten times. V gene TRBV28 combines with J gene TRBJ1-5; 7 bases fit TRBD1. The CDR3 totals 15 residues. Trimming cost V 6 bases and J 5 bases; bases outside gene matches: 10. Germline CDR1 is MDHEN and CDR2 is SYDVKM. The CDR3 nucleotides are TGTGCCAGCAGACCACAGACAGGGTGGCATCAGCCCCAGCATTTT. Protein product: CASRPQTGWHQPQHF.

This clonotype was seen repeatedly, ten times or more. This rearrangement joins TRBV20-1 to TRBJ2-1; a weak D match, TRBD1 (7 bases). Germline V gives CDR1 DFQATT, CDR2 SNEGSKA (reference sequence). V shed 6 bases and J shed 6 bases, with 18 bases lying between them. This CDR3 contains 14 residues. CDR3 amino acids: CSAGHRGLSNEQFF. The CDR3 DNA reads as TGCAGTGCCGGCCACAGGGGACTCTCCAATGAGCAGTTCTTC.

Written as DNA, the CDR3 is TGTGCCAGCACCCAGACGAACACAGATACGCAGTATTTT. It is translated as CASTQTNTDTQYF. V and J are TRBV25-1 and TRBJ2-3; D unresolved. Germline V gives CDR1 MGHDK, CDR2 SYGVNS. The CDR3 runs 13 residues. Trimming shortened V by 7 bases and J by 2 bases, and 10 bases separated the two germline ends.

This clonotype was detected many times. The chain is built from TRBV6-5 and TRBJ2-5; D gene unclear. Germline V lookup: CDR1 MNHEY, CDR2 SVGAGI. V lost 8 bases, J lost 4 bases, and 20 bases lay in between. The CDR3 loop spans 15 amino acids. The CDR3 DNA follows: TGTGCCAGCCGTTTGGCACAAATTAGCCCAGAGACCCAGTACTTC. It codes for CASRLAQISPETQYF.

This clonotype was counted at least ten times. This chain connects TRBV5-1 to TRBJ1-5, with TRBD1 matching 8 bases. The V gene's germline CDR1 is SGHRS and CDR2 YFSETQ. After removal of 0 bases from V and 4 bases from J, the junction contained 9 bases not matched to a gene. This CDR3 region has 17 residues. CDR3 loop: CASSLGMTGEANQPQHF. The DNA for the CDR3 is TGCGCCAGCAGCTTGGGAATGACAGGGGAGGCGAATCAGCCCCAGCATTTT.

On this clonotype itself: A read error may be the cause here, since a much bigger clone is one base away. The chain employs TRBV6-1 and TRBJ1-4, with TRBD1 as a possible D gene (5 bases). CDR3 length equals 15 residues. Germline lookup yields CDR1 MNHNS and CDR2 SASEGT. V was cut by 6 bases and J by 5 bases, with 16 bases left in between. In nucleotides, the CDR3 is TGTGCCAGCAGGGTCGAGAGACAGCAGAATGAAAAACTGTTTTTT. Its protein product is CASRVERQQNEKLFF.

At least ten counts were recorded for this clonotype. The CDR3 here is CSAREGGGQETQYF. The CDR3, as DNA: TGCAGTGCTAGAGAAGGGGGGGGGCAGGAGACCCAGTACTTC. The rearrangement uses TRBV20-1 and TRBJ2-5; possible D gene TRBD2, 7 bases. The CDR3 totals 14 residues. Looked up from germline, CDR1 is DFQATT and CDR2 is SNEGSKA (reference sequence). Trimming stripped 0 bases from V and 5 bases from J, with 13 bases between.

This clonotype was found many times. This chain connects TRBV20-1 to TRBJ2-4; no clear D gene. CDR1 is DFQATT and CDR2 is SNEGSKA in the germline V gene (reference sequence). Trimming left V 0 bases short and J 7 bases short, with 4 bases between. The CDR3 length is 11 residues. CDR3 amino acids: CSARDRNIQYF. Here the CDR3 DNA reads TGCAGTGCTAGAGACAGGAACATTCAGTACTTC.